This record concerns one TCR beta chain sequence. These data belong to a study of blood T cell repertoires in COVID-19. The wider study: PBMCs, B-cell-depleted T cells, or T cells were the source of the cDNA or gDNA that made up the material.

Original processing methods: Cell counts per sample came from amplifying reference gene primers. Some clones are missing from TCRdb's copy, which holds only in-frame ones; the method was immunoSEQ multiplex PCR. V and J calls and clone size follow that table, whereas D and trimming were derived from the DNA. This table has 310,000 or so clones, about nine tenths appearing once. Sequencing was carried out using PBMCs or T cells enriched from blood (not recorded which). The receptor was derived from a young woman who had recovered from COVID-19.

This chain's CDR3 is CASSNLMGHFGMDTEAFF. The CDR3 nucleotides read TGTGCCAGCAGCAACCTGATGGGACATTTCGGAATGGACACTGAAGCTTTCTTT. The chain joins TRBV21-1 to TRBJ1-1; the D call of TRBD1 is as the table states it, not checked on the DNA. TRBV21-1 is shown as a pseudogene. The CDR3 contains 18 residues.